The rows below give T cell receptor beta chains drawn from one sample of a study of STAT5B mutations in CD4+ large granular lymphocyte leukemia. Clones were sequenced by immunoSEQ multiplex PCR, and TCRdb holds only the in-frame ones, with some missing. The table lists about 36,000 clones, about 81% of them singletons. Sequencing was done on a sample of CD4+ T cells from blood buffy coats. The receptors shown here come from a human donor in good health. Both conserved end residues are part of each CDR3. Each record gives: CDR3 protein, V gene, D gene, J gene. The D gene is left open where the match is weak.

CDR3 protein: CASSSSELLEKLFF; V gene: TRBV27; D gene: NA; J gene: TRBJ1-4
CDR3 protein: CASSPRQGRLNIQYF; V gene: TRBV7-2; D gene: TRBD1; J gene: TRBJ2-4
CDR3 protein: CASSLRRYEQYF; V gene: TRBV5-6; D gene: NA; J gene: TRBJ2-7
CDR3 protein: CASRPSSGPSYNEQFF; V gene: TRBV5-4; D gene: TRBD2; J gene: TRBJ2-1
CDR3 protein: CASSYGLTSGWGEQFF; V gene: TRBV6-5; D gene: TRBD2; J gene: TRBJ2-1
CDR3 protein: CASSVAPGASYEQYF; V gene: TRBV9; D gene: NA; J gene: TRBJ2-7
CDR3 protein: CAISVGTSGILDYTDTQYF; V gene: TRBV10-3; D gene: TRBD2; J gene: TRBJ2-3
CDR3 protein: CASSLGAVTGELFF; V gene: TRBV7-6; D gene: NA; J gene: TRBJ2-2
CDR3 protein: CASSVVTSRGEQFF; V gene: TRBV9; D gene: TRBD2; J gene: TRBJ2-1
CDR3 protein: CASSLVRVSGDTYEQYF; V gene: TRBV7-6; D gene: NA; J gene: TRBJ2-7
CDR3 protein: CASSRGADTGELFF; V gene: TRBV2; D gene: NA; J gene: TRBJ2-2
CDR3 protein: CASSQVGYRGASGANVLTF; V gene: TRBV4-1; D gene: TRBD1; J gene: TRBJ2-6
CDR3 protein: CASSLRQRLYSNQPQHF; V gene: TRBV19; D gene: NA; J gene: TRBJ1-5
CDR3 protein: CASSQDNSNQPQHF; V gene: TRBV7-9; D gene: NA; J gene: TRBJ1-5
CDR3 protein: CASSRQGSNTEAFF; V gene: TRBV5-1; D gene: TRBD1; J gene: TRBJ1-1
CDR3 protein: CASSLGGASSYNEQFF; V gene: TRBV5-4; D gene: NA; J gene: TRBJ2-1
CDR3 protein: CASSVGGTASHEQYF; V gene: TRBV9; D gene: TRBD1; J gene: NA
CDR3 protein: CASSQDGSTDTQYF; V gene: TRBV4-1; D gene: NA; J gene: TRBJ2-3